Listed below are T cell receptor beta chains from one sample, sequenced in a study of early T cells in non-severe SARS-CoV-2 infection. From the 5' RACE reads, TCRdb called clonotypes with MiXCR, one entry per CDR3 protein. This sample has under 90,000 distinct CDR3 sequences, with around 14% found just once. Sequenced sample: whole blood. The receptors stem from an adult who was a healthcare worker with PCR-confirmed SARS-CoV-2 infection or an uninfected control (not recorded which). Each CDR3 is given with its conserved first and last residue. The order of the fields is D gene, clone size, J gene, V gene, CDR3 DNA, CDR3 protein. D genes are given only for firm matches. Only part of the rows carry a size: once, few, many, or a class if the clone is expanded.

>NA|few|TRBJ1-5|TRBV6-4
TGTGCCAGTCCGGGACACCGAGTCGGCAATCAGCCCCAGCATTTT
CASPGHRVGNQPQHF
>TRBD2|many|TRBJ2-7|TRBV30
TGTGCCTGGAGTGTACGTGTAGCGGGGTTGGTTGACGAGCAGTACTTC
CAWSVRVAGLVDEQYF
>NA|many|TRBJ2-1|TRBV6-2/TRBV6-3
TGTGCCAGCAGTTACCCCGTCCTTTGGCAGTTCTTC
CASSYPVLWQFF
>NA|few|TRBJ1-2|TRBV25-1
TGTGCCAGCCGATCGGGGAATCACTATGGCTACACCTTC
CASRSGNHYGYTF
>TRBD2|once|TRBJ2-7|TRBV5-1
TGCGCCAGCAGCCCCGGACTAGCGGGAGGTATTGTGTACGAGCAGTACTTC
CASSPGLAGGIVYEQYF
>TRBD2|few|TRBJ2-3|TRBV3-1
TGTGCCAGCAGCCAAGACGGACTAGCGGGTGAAGATACGCAGTATTTT
CASSQDGLAGEDTQYF
>NA|NA|TRBJ2-7|TRBV5-1
TGCGCCAGCAGCTTGGCAGGGGCTCCATACGAGCAGTACTTC
CASSLAGAPYEQYF
>NA|few|TRBJ1-2|TRBV2
TGTGCCAGCAGTGAAGAGGCAGGAGGGAAGGGCTACACCTTC
CASSEEAGGKGYTF
>NA|few|TRBJ1-1|TRBV24-1
TGTGCCACCAGTGACAAAGGTTGGGGGACCGGGATGAACACTGAAGCTTTCTTT
CATSDKGWGTGMNTEAFF
>NA|NA|TRBJ2-7|TRBV12-3/TRBV12-4
TGTGCCAGCCAAGCAGGGACCACCTACGAGCAGTACTTC
CASQAGTTYEQYF
>TRBD1|many|TRBJ2-7|TRBV4-1
TGCGCCAGCAGCCAAGTTAACACAGGGGGCCTCGAGCAGTACTTC
CASSQVNTGGLEQYF
>TRBD2|NA|TRBJ2-1|TRBV4-1
TGCGCCAGCAGCCAAGGACGGGGGGACCTTCTAAACAATGAGCAGTTCTTC
CASSQGRGDLLNNEQFF
>TRBD2|many|TRBJ2-1|TRBV2
TGTGCCAGCGGGGCTAGCGGGAGTCATGAGCAGTTCTTC
CASGASGSHEQFF
>NA|NA|TRBJ1-5|TRBV6-6
TGTGCCAGCAGTTACTCGATCCTTGGGTCCCAGCATTTT
CASSYSILGSQHF
>NA|NA|TRBJ1-2|TRBV25-1
TGTGCCAGCAGTGAACGGGCAGGGGCCCCATATGGCTACACCTTC
CASSERAGAPYGYTF
>TRBD2|few|TRBJ2-1|TRBV5-1
TGCGCCAGCAGCTTAATTAGCGGGAGGCCCCGACCCTACAATGAGCAGTTCTTC
CASSLISGRPRPYNEQFF
>NA|few|TRBJ1-2|TRBV20-1
TGCAGTGCTAGCACGTATTATGGCTACACCTTC
CSASTYYGYTF
>TRBD1|few|TRBJ1-1|TRBV7-9
TGTGCCAGCAGTTTTCGACAGGGGGCGGTCCCTGAAGCTTTCTTT
CASSFRQGAVPEAFF
>NA|NA|TRBJ2-5|TRBV12-3/TRBV12-4
TGTGCCAGCAGTTTGGAGAACCAAGAGACCCAGTACTTC
CASSLENQETQYF
>NA|NA|TRBJ1-1|TRBV10-3
TGTGCCATCAGTGAGTCGACGGGTGGGGGAGCTTTCTTT
CAISESTGGGAFF
>NA|many|TRBJ1-5|TRBV9
TGTGCCAGCAGCGTAGACAGTAGCAATCAGCCCCAGCATTTT
CASSVDSSNQPQHF
>NA|NA|TRBJ1-2|TRBV20-1
TGCAGTGCTAGTATGGTGGGGCTTTGGGGCTACACCTTC
CSASMVGLWGYTF
>NA|few|TRBJ2-1|TRBV15
TGTGCCACCATCTCCGGGGCAGGGGACTCCTACAATGAGCAGTTCTTC
CATISGAGDSYNEQFF
>NA|few|TRBJ1-4|TRBV28
TGTGCCAGCAGTTTTAGGCACCGAGGGGAACTGTTTTTT
CASSFRHRGELFF
>NA|few|TRBJ1-2|TRBV7-2
TGTGCCAGCAGTTGGACACTGGACTATGGCTACACCTTC
CASSWTLDYGYTF
>NA|few|TRBJ2-7|TRBV5-1
TGCGCCAGCAGCGCGGAACCGATGTCTTCCTACGAGCAGTACTTC
CASSAEPMSSYEQYF
>NA|many|TRBJ1-1|TRBV28
TGTGCCAGCAGGAGGACGGGTATGAACACTGAAGCTTTCTTT
CASRRTGMNTEAFF
>NA|many|TRBJ2-1|TRBV7-6
TGTGCCAGCAGCTTTTCGTTCGATGAGCAGTTCTTC
CASSFSFDEQFF
>TRBD1|NA|TRBJ2-3|TRBV11-2
TGTGCCAGCAGCTTACAGGGGGAGATGGCAGATACGCAGTATTTT
CASSLQGEMADTQYF
>NA|few|TRBJ2-6|TRBV4-1
TGCGCCAGCAGCTATGGGCTTGGGGCCAACGTCCTGACTTTC
CASSYGLGANVLTF
>NA|few|TRBJ2-1|TRBV5-4
TGTGCCAGCAGCCCCTGGGACCCCGCCAGTGAGCAGTTCTTC
CASSPWDPASEQFF
>NA|few|TRBJ1-1|TRBV7-3
TGTGCCAGCAGCCCACAGGTGTCCACTGAAGCTTTCTTT
CASSPQVSTEAFF
>NA|few|TRBJ2-1|TRBV20-1
TGCAGTGCTGGGGGACCAAATGAGCAGTTCTTC
CSAGGPNEQFF
>TRBD2|NA|TRBJ2-7|TRBV20-1
TGCAGTGCTAGAGTCGGGACTAGCGGGAGCTCCTACGAGCAGTACTTC
CSARVGTSGSSYEQYF
>NA|NA|TRBJ2-7|TRBV6-6
TGTGCCAGCAGTTACGAGTGGGGGCCTTCCTACGAGCAGTACTTC
CASSYEWGPSYEQYF
>TRBD1|NA|TRBJ2-7|TRBV11-2
TGTGCCAGCAGCTACTACAGGGGGCCGTACTTC
CASSYYRGPYF
>TRBD2|few|TRBJ2-7|TRBV18
TGTGCCAGCTCGTTACTAGCGGGAGCGCCCTACGAGCAGTACTTC
CASSLLAGAPYEQYF
>NA|NA|TRBJ1-1|TRBV19
TGTGCCAGTAGAAAACAGGGAGGAGACACTGAAGCTTTCTTT
CASRKQGGDTEAFF
>NA|many|TRBJ2-7|TRBV18
TGTGCCAGCTCACGGGGGGGCCCTCTGGTCGAGCAGTACTTC
CASSRGGPLVEQYF
>NA|NA|TRBJ2-2|TRBV20-1
TGCAGTGCTAAGTACAGGGCAAACACCGGGGAGCTGTTTTTT
CSAKYRANTGELFF
>TRBD1|many|TRBJ2-1|TRBV7-3
TGTGCCAGCAGCCCCCGACAGGGCCCCTACAATGAGCAGTTCTTC
CASSPRQGPYNEQFF
>TRBD1|NA|TRBJ2-3|TRBV24-1
TGTGCCACCAGTGACCCCGGACAGGGGGGGAATTGGGATACGCAGTATTTT
CATSDPGQGGNWDTQYF
>TRBD2|few|TRBJ2-1|TRBV15
TGTGCCACCAGCAAAATACAGGGACTAGCGGGAGTAAATGAGCAGTTCTTC
CATSKIQGLAGVNEQFF